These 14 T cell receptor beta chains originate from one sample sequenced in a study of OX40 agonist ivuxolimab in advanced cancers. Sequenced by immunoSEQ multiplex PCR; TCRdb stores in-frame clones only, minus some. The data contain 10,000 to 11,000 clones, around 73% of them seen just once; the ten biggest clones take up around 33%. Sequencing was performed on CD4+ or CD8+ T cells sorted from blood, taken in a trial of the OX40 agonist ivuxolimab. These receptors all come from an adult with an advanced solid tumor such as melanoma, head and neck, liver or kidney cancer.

CDR3 region: CASSLDPGDGNTIYF. The CDR3 bases are TGTGCCAGCAGCTTGGATCCAGGGGACGGAAACACCATATATTTT. V and J are TRBV5-5 and TRBJ1-3; D may be TRBD1 (6 bases). Germline V CDR1 and CDR2: SGHKS, YYEKEE (reference sequence). The V and J ends lost 0 bases and 4 bases respectively, with 11 bases between them. This CDR3 contains 15 residues.

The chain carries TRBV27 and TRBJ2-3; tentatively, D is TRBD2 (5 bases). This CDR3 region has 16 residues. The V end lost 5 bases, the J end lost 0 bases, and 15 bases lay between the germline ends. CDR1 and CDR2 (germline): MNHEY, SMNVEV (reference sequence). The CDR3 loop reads CASSVFLRESTDTQYF. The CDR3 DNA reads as TGTGCCAGCAGTGTCTTCCTAAGGGAGAGCACAGATACGCAGTATTTT.

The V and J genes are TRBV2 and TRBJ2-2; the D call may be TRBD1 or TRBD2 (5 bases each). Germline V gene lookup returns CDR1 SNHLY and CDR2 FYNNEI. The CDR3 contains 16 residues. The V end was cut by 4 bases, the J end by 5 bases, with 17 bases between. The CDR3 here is CASSGGELARTGELFF. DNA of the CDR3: TGTGCCAGCAGTGGAGGGGAACTTGCTCGGACCGGGGAGCTGTTTTTT.

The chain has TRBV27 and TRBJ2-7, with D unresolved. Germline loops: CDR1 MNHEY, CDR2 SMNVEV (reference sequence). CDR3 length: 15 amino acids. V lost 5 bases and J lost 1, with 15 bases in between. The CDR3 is CASSLSSIGSYEQYF. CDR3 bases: TGTGCCAGCAGTCTTAGTTCCATCGGGTCCTACGAGCAGTACTTC.

CDR3 residues: CASREQGAYTLAKNIQYF. CDR3 nucleotide sequence: TGTGCCAGCAGAGAACAGGGGGCTTATACTTTAGCCAAAAACATTCAGTACTTC. The chain employs TRBV11-2 and TRBJ2-4, with 9 nucleotides matching TRBD1. This CDR3 is built from 18 residues. Germline V gene data show CDR1 as SGHAT and CDR2 as FQNNGV. V shed 6 bases and J 0 bases; nucleotides not matched to a gene: 12.

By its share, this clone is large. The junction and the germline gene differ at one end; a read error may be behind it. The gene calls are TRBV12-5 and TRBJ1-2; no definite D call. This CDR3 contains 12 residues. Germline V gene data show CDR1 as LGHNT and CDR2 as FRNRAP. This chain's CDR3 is CASGLVGRRFSF. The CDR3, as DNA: TGTGCTAGTGGTTTGGTGGGAAGGAGGTTTTCCTTC.

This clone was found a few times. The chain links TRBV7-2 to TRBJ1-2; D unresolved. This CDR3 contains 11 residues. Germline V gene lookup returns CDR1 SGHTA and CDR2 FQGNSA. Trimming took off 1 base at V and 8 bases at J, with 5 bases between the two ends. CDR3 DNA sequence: TGTGCCAGCAGCTTAGACTTAGGCTACACCTTC. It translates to CASSLDLGYTF.

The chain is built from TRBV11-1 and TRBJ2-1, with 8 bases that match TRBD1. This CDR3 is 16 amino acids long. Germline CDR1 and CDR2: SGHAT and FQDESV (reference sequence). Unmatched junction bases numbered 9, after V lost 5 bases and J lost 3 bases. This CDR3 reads CASSQGQEHYYNEQFF. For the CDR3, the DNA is TGTGCCAGCAGCCAGGGACAGGAACATTACTACAATGAGCAGTTCTTC. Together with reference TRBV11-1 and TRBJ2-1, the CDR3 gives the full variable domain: EAEVAQSPRYKITEKSQAVAFWCDPISGHATLYWYRQILGQGPELLVQFQDESVVDDSQLPKDRFSAERLKGVDSTLKIQPAELGDSAMYLCASSQGQEHYYNEQFFGPGTRLTVL.

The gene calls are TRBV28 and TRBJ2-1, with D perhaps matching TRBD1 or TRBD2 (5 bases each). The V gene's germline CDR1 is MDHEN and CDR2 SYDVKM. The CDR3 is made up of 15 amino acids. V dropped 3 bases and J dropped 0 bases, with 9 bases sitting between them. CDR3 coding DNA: TGTGCCAGCAGTTTCGAGGGGAGCTCCTACAATGAGCAGTTCTTC. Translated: CASSFEGSSYNEQFF.

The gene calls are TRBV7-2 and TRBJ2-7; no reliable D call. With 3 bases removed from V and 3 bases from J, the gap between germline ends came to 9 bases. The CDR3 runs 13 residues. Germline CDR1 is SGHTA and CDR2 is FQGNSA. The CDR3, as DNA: TGTGCCAGCAGCTTGGGCAGATTCTACGAGCAGTACTTC. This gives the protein CASSLGRFYEQYF.

The CDR3 coding sequence is TGCGCCAGCAGGGGGACAAACATAGAGACCCAGTACTTC. Translating it yields CASRGTNIETQYF. The chain combines TRBV5-1 with TRBJ2-5, with a possible D match to TRBD1 (6 bases). Germline V gene sequence: CDR1 SGHRS, CDR2 YFSETQ. V shed 5 bases and J shed 4 bases, with 12 bases lying between them. CDR3 length: 13 amino acids.

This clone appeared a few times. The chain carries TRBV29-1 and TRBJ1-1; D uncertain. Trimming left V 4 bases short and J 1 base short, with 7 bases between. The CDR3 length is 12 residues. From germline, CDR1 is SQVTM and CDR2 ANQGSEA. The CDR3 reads CSVALPNTEAFF. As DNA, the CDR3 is TGCAGCGTTGCACTTCCGAACACTGAAGCTTTCTTT.

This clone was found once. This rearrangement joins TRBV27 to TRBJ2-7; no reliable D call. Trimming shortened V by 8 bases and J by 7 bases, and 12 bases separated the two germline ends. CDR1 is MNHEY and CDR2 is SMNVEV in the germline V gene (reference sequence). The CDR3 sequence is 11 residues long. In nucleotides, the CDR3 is TGTGCCAGCGGGCTTGTAAGAGAGCAGTACTTC. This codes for CASGLVREQYF.

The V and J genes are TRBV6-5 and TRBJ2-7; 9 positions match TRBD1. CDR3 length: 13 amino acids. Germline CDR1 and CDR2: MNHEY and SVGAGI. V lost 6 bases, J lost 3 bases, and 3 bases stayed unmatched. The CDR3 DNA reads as TGTGCCAGCAGCTGGACAGGGGACTACGAGCAGTACTTC. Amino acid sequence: CASSWTGDYEQYF.